The 22 T cell receptor beta chains given below trace back to one sample, sequenced in a study of blood T cell repertoires in COVID-19. Some clones are missing from TCRdb's copy, which holds only in-frame ones; the method was immunoSEQ multiplex PCR. In the table there are over 400,000 clones, about 85% of which are singletons. Material for sequencing was PBMCs or T cells enriched from blood (not recorded which). The receptors derive from a woman aged 55 to 70 who had recovered from COVID-19.

V is TRBV9 and J is TRBJ1-3; 8 bases are shared with TRBD1. Germline assignment: CDR1 SGDLS and CDR2 YYNGEE. V trimming: 3 bases; J trimming: 4 bases; junction bases outside the gene matches: 9. There are 16 residues in the CDR3. CDR3 sequence (DNA): TGTGCCAGCAGCGCCCGGACAGGGACGAAGGGAAACACCATATATTTT. It encodes CASSARTGTKGNTIYF.

Comments on this clone: Other DNA sequences of this sample code for an identical CDR3. J is TRBJ2-3 and V is TRBV30, with D unclear. The V gene lost 1 base and the J gene lost 6 bases, with 8 bases spanning the gap. Germline CDR1 is GTSNPN and CDR2 is SVGIG (reference sequence). The CDR3 consists of 12 residues. CDR3 nucleotides: TGTGCCTGGAGTGCGCAGGCCGATACGCAGTATTTT. Translation gives CAWSAQADTQYF.

This clone was picked up one time. This chain connects TRBV2 to TRBJ2-1; TRBD1 agrees at 8 bases. Germline loops: CDR1 SNHLY, CDR2 FYNNEI. The CDR3 is made up of 15 amino acids. Germline trimming cut 8 bases from V and 8 bases from J; bases unmatched to any gene: 14. The CDR3 DNA sequence: TGTGCCAGCCGCTTAACTAGGACAGGGTCCGATGAGCAGTTCTTC. Translation: CASRLTRTGSDEQFF. Combining the CDR3 with reference TRBV2 and TRBJ2-1 gives the whole variable domain EPEVTQTPSHQVTQMGQEVILRCVPISNHLYFYWYRQILGQKVEFLVSFYNNEISEKSEIFDDQFSVERPDGSNFTLKIRSTKLEDSAMYFCASRLTRTGSDEQFFGPGTRLTVL.

This sequence joins TRBV6-5 and TRBJ1-1; no firm D call. The germline CDR1 and CDR2 sequences are MNHEY and SVGAGI. Trimming left V 5 bases short and J 1 base short, with 8 bases between. This CDR3 region has 13 residues. CDR3 amino acids: CASSSAENTEAFF. The CDR3 coding sequence is TGTGCCAGCAGTAGTGCAGAGAACACTGAAGCTTTCTTT.

CDR3 coding DNA: TGTGCCAGCAGTTCCGACAGGGAGGCGACCCAGTACTTC. This codes for CASSSDREATQYF. The chain has TRBV12-3 or TRBV12-4 and TRBJ2-5; a weak D match, TRBD1 (7 bases). The CDR3 runs 13 residues. V was pared by 4 bases and J by 7 bases, with 13 bases between.

This clone has a single count. The V gene is TRBV3-1 (or the pseudogene TRBV3-2), the J gene TRBJ2-7; 10 nucleotides line up with TRBD1. J gave up 6 bases and V 3 bases, and 5 bases lay outside the gene matches. Germline V CDR1 and CDR2: LGHDT, YNNKEL (reference sequence). CDR3 size: 14 residues. CDR3: CASSQRQGASEQYF. CDR3 nucleotides: TGTGCCAGCAGCCAGAGACAGGGGGCCTCCGAGCAGTACTTC.

As regards this clone: An end of the junction differs from the germline gene, which may be a read error. Other DNA sequences in this specimen translate into the identical CDR3. The rearrangement uses TRBV7-7 and TRBJ2-3; TRBD1 agrees at 9 bases. CDR3 length: 13 amino acids. The germline V gene has CDR1 SSHAT and CDR2 FNYEAQ (reference sequence). DNA of the CDR3: TGTGCTAGCAGCCTGGACAGGGGAGATACGCAGTATTTT. Protein sequence: CASSLDRGDTQYF.

This clone was seen only a few times. J is TRBJ1-1 and V is TRBV2; the D is unclear. The germline CDR1 and CDR2 sequences are SNHLY and FYNNEI. This CDR3 contains 17 residues. Trimming shortened V by 0 bases and J by 4 bases, and 18 bases separated the two germline ends. Here the CDR3 DNA reads TGTGCCAGCAGTGAAGCCTTTGGAGGGAATTTGGTCACTGAAGCTTTCTTT. It encodes CASSEAFGGNLVTEAFF.

This chain joins TRBV28 and TRBJ2-3; 12 bases map to TRBD2. The CDR3 runs 16 residues. CDR1 and CDR2 from the germline V gene are MDHEN and SYDVKM. With 5 bases clipped from V and 4 bases from J, the junction kept 7 bases outside the gene matches. The CDR3 DNA follows: TGTGCCAGCAGTCTTTCTAGCGGGGGGGCGCCAGATACGCAGTATTTT. The encoded protein is CASSLSSGGAPDTQYF.

This chain joins TRBV3-1 (or the pseudogene TRBV3-2) and TRBJ1-3, with a weak D call TRBD1 (6 bases). CDR1 LGHDT and CDR2 YNNKEL come from the germline V gene (reference sequence). V dropped 6 bases and J dropped 3 bases, with 12 bases sitting between them. This CDR3 is 14 amino acids long. The CDR3 DNA sequence: TGTGCCAGCAGTACCAGAGGGGGTGGAAACACCATATATTTT. Translated: CASSTRGGGNTIYF.

The V gene is TRBV24-1, the J gene TRBJ2-5, with a tentative D call TRBD2 (5 bases). Germline CDR1 KGHDR, CDR2 SFDVKD. This CDR3 has 14 residues. Trimming removed 5 bases at V and 5 bases at J, with 14 bases between. The CDR3 is CATSGPAGRETQYF. The CDR3 DNA reads as TGTGCCACCAGTGGCCCTGCGGGCAGGGAGACCCAGTACTTC.

CDR3 bases: TGCGCCAGCAGCTCCGACAGAGGAGCAGCTTTCTTT. It encodes CASSSDRGAAFF. The chain couples TRBV5-1 to TRBJ1-1, with D perhaps TRBD1 (5 bases). CDR3 length: 12 amino acids. Per germline, CDR1 SGHRS and CDR2 YFSETQ. The V gene lost 3 bases and the J gene lost 10 bases, with 13 bases spanning the gap.

J is TRBJ2-1 and V is TRBV12-3 or TRBV12-4, with D maybe TRBD2 (5 bases). Trimming shortened V by 3 bases and J by 9 bases, and 6 bases separated the two germline ends. The CDR3 runs to 11 residues. CDR3 coding DNA: TGTGCCAGCAGTTTCCGGGGTGAGCAGTTCTTC. This encodes CASSFRGEQFF.

This chain uses TRBV10-2 with TRBJ2-7, with D perhaps TRBD1 (6 bases). This CDR3 has 13 amino acids. Trimming removed 6 bases at V and 6 bases at J, with 15 bases between. The germline V gene encodes CDR1 WSHSY and CDR2 SAAADI. This CDR3 is CASSRGQPGEQYV. The DNA of the CDR3 is TGCGCCAGCAGCCGGGGACAACCGGGCGAGCAGTACGTC.

In its sample, this clone was seen once. The chain has TRBV18 and TRBJ2-3; the D gene is possibly TRBD1 (5 bases). CDR3 length: 13 amino acids. Germline V gives CDR1 KGHSH, CDR2 LQKENI. The V gene lost 5 bases and the J gene lost 6 bases, with 12 bases spanning the gap. The CDR3 region is CASSETGYDTQYF. For the CDR3, the DNA is TGTGCCAGCTCAGAAACAGGCTACGATACGCAGTATTTT.

The rearrangement joins TRBV5-4 to TRBJ2-7; D possibly corresponds to TRBD2 (6 bases). This CDR3 has 17 residues. CDR1 is SGHNT, CDR2 YYREEE, per germline (reference sequence). V was clipped by 3 bases and J by 0 bases, with 19 bases between them. This CDR3 is CASSSAGTGGSSYEQYV. CDR3 nucleotide sequence: TGTGCCAGCAGCTCCGCGGGAACCGGCGGAAGCTCCTACGAGCAGTACGTC.

The chain uses TRBV4-2 and TRBJ2-2; the D gene is possibly TRBD2 (6 bases). The germline V and J ends were trimmed by 4 bases and 5 bases, with 11 bases remaining between them. This CDR3 spans 14 amino acids. Germline V gene data show CDR1 as LGHNA and CDR2 as YNFKEQ. CDR3 sequence reads: CASSRGAGTGELFF. The DNA of the CDR3 is TGTGCCAGCAGCCGAGGGGCGGGGACCGGGGAGCTGTTTTTT.

CDR3 nucleotides: TGTGCCAGCAGCCGTGGACAGAATGAAGCTTTCTTT. This gives the protein CASSRGQNEAFF. The chain uses TRBV3-1 (or the pseudogene TRBV3-2) and TRBJ1-1; D might be TRBD1 (6 bases). Between the trimmed V and J ends, which lost 4 bases and 7 bases, there was a span of 10 bases. The germline gives CDR1 LGHDT, CDR2 YNNKEL (reference sequence). The CDR3 length is 12 residues.

This chain links TRBV11-3 with TRBJ2-3; D might be TRBD2 (5 bases). The CDR3 is 14 residues long. Per the germline V gene, CDR1 is SGHNT and CDR2 is YENEEA. Trimming left V 2 bases short and J 4 bases short, with 10 bases between. The CDR3 DNA reads TGTGCCAGCAGCTTACAGAGGGCTTCAGATACGCAGTATTTT. Translating it yields CASSLQRASDTQYF.

This rearrangement joins TRBV7-9 to TRBJ1-4; TRBD1 matches at 8 bases. Trimming took 2 bases from V and 7 from J; bases not matched to a gene: 6. The CDR3 runs to 15 residues. Germline assignment: CDR1 SEHNR and CDR2 FQNEAQ (reference sequence). CDR3 sequence: CASSLSGQGREKLFF. Here the CDR3 DNA reads TGTGCCAGCAGCTTATCCGGACAGGGCCGTGAAAAACTGTTTTTT.

A remark on this clone: Other nucleotide sequences from this sample produce the same CDR3. V gene TRBV18 combines with J gene TRBJ2-1, with D tentatively TRBD1 (5 bases). The V gene's germline CDR1 is KGHSH and CDR2 LQKENI. The CDR3 sequence is 15 residues long. With 6 bases removed from V and 0 bases from J, the gap between germline ends came to 12 bases. In nucleotides, the CDR3 is TGTGCCAGCTCGCCAGGGCAGAGCTCCTACAATGAGCAGTTCTTC. It translates to CASSPGQSSYNEQFF.

This clone was recorded a few times. CDR3 nucleotide sequence: TGTGCCAGCAGCCAAGATCCGACGGGACTCCAGCCCCAGCATTTT. This sequence encodes CASSQDPTGLQPQHF. The chain couples TRBV4-2 to TRBJ1-5, with a tentative D call TRBD1 (5 bases). This CDR3 spans 15 amino acids. Trimming shortened V by 0 bases and J by 7 bases, and 13 bases separated the two germline ends. Germline CDR1 is LGHNA and CDR2 is YNFKEQ.